Listed here is a single TCR beta chain. The antigen is undetermined. Other DNA sequences in the sample encode the same CDR3. TCRdb's table, derived via immunoSEQ multiplex PCR, lists solely in-frame clones and lacks some. The sample yields 87,000 or so clones, nearly 90% seen once. The V segment lost 5 bases and the J segment 2 bases; nucleotides outside the gene matches: 5. CDR3 length: 14 residues. The germline gives CDR1 SGHTA, CDR2 FQGNSA. This sample was included in a study of T cell responses to AZD1222 COVID-19 vaccine. Overall study: Pooling of second doses given at about 4 or about 12 weeks was done. Notes on the study in general: Recipients of AZD1222 seropositive at baseline numbered only 5 to 7. At 160-218 and 743-854, vaccine-associated CD4 TCRs were dominant, and they spanned spike. Donors in the cohort were predominantly white British and more often female, and clonal diversity was possibly underestimated.

Sequenced here: peripheral blood, sampled on day 0 of AZD1222 vaccination. The chain uses TRBV7-2 and TRBJ2-5; 7 nucleotides align to TRBD1. This receptor was identified in an adult in good health. The CDR3 here is CASSPGQRQETQYF. CDR3 coding DNA: TGTGCCAGCAGCCCGGGACAGCGACAAGAGACCCAGTACTTC.